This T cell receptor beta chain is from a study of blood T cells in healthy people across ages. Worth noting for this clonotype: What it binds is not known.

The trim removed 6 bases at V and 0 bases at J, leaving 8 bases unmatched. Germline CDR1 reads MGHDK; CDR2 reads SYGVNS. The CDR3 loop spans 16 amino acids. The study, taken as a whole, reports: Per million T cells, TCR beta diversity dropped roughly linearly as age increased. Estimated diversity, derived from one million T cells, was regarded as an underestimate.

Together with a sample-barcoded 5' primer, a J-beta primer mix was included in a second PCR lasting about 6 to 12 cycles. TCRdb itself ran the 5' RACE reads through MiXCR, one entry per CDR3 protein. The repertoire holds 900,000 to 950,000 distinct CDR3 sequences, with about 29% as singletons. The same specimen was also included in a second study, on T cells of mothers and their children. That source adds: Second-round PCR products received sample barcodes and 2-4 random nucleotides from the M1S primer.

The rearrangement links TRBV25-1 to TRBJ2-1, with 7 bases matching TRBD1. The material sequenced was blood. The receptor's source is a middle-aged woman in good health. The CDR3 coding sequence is TGTGCCAGCAGCTTGCAGGGGACAGACTCCTACAATGAGCAGTTCTTC. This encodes CASSLQGTDSYNEQFF.